One sample yielded the 16 T cell receptor beta chains listed below, sequenced in a study of T-cell reconstitution after alpha-beta-depleted transplantation in children. Unique molecular identifiers tagged the TCRbeta library. One entry per CDR3 protein results from TCRdb running MiXCR on the PCR reads. Here the sample spans roughly 400,000 distinct CDR3 sequences, 43% being singletons. The sample here was PBMCs, taken before TCRalphabeta/CD19-depleted stem cell transplant. The receptors here all came from a girl aged 2-9 years with aplastic anemia, due to receive a stem cell transplant.

This clonotype was found a few times. V and J are TRBV30 and TRBJ2-7, with TRBD1 matching 8 bases. The CDR3 has 11 residues. V trimming: 4 bases; J trimming: 6 bases; junction bases outside the gene matches: 2. The germline V gene encodes CDR1 GTSNPN and CDR2 SVGIG (reference sequence). CDR3: CAWTDRGEQYF. CDR3 nucleotides: TGTGCCTGGACCGACAGGGGCGAGCAGTACTTC. Combining the CDR3 with reference TRBV30 and TRBJ2-7 gives the whole variable domain SQTIHQWPATLVQPVGSPLSLECTVEGTSNPNLYWYRQAAGRGLQLLFYSVGIGQISSEVPQNLSASRPQDRQFILSSKKLLLSDSGFYLCAWTDRGEQYFGPGTRLTVT.

J is TRBJ2-3 and V is TRBV20-1; D is perhaps TRBD2 (5 bases). This CDR3 has 14 amino acids. From germline, CDR1 is DFQATT and CDR2 SNEGSKA (reference sequence). Trimming left V 8 bases short and J 4 bases short, with 19 bases between. CDR3 protein: CSSSRDQRSDTQYF. As DNA, the CDR3 is TGCAGTTCCTCCCGGGATCAGCGATCAGATACGCAGTATTTT.

The sample holds many counts of this clonotype. V gene TRBV3-1 combines with J gene TRBJ2-2, with 7 bases that match TRBD2. The CDR3 is made up of 16 amino acids. Unmatched junction bases numbered 5, after V lost 0 bases and J lost 4 bases. Germline CDR1 reads LGHDT; CDR2 reads YNNKEL (reference sequence). CDR3 DNA: TGTGCCAGCAGCCAAGATTGGCCTAGCGGCACCGGGGAGCTGTTTTTT. This codes for CASSQDWPSGTGELFF.

This clonotype occurred a few times. V gene TRBV6-2 or TRBV6-3 combines with J gene TRBJ2-1; a possible D gene is TRBD2 (6 bases). From germline, CDR1 is MNHEY and CDR2 SVGEGT. The CDR3 runs 15 residues. Between the trimmed V and J ends, which lost 4 bases and 5 bases, there was a span of 15 bases. Here the CDR3 reads CASSLSIAGHNEQFF. The CDR3 DNA reads TGTGCCAGCAGTTTATCCATCGCGGGGCACAATGAGCAGTTCTTC.

The V and J genes are TRBV10-3 and TRBJ1-6; tentatively, D is TRBD1 (6 bases). Germline V lookup: CDR1 ENHRY, CDR2 SYGVKD. Trimming shortened V by 5 bases and J by 0 bases, and 17 bases separated the two germline ends. The CDR3 has 18 residues. Written as DNA, the CDR3 is TGTGCCATCAGTTCGGACCCCGGGGGCAGCTCCTATAATTCACCCCTCCACTTT. It yields the protein CAISSDPGGSSYNSPLHF.

This clonotype was seen repeatedly, ten times or more. DNA for the CDR3: TGTGCCAGCATTGAGGGGGGCGGTAACAACACCGGGGAGCTGTTTTTT. It encodes CASIEGGGNNTGELFF. The V gene is TRBV12-3 or TRBV12-4, the J gene TRBJ2-2, with D perhaps matching TRBD1 or TRBD2 (6 bases each). The V end was cut by 7 bases, the J end by 2 bases, with 17 bases between. The CDR3 contains 16 residues.

This clonotype was counted between two and nine times. The genes are TRBV12-3 or TRBV12-4 and TRBJ1-3; D gene unclear. This CDR3 contains 15 residues. Trimming cost V 7 bases and J 0 bases, with 13 bases left between them. For the CDR3, the DNA is TGTGCCAGCACCCCCCTTGAACCCTCTGGAAACACCATATATTTT. Translation gives CASTPLEPSGNTIYF.

The chain links TRBV6-1 to TRBJ2-1, with D perhaps TRBD1 or TRBD2 (8 bases each). Trimming pared 6 bases from V and 4 bases from J, leaving 28 bases between. Germline V lookup: CDR1 MNHNS, CDR2 SASEGT. The CDR3 sequence is 19 residues long. The CDR3 is CASSEQGGPGGAQYNEQFF. The DNA for the CDR3 is TGTGCCAGCAGCGAACAGGGGGGACCCGGGGGGGCACAGTACAATGAGCAGTTCTTC.

Ten or more counts support this clonotype. The chain employs TRBV4-1 and TRBJ2-2; a possible D gene is TRBD2 (6 bases). Trimming stripped 7 bases from V and 4 bases from J, with 10 bases between. The CDR3 is made up of 13 amino acids. The germline V gene encodes CDR1 MGHRA and CDR2 YSYEKL. As DNA, the CDR3 is TGCGCCAGCAAAACTAGCCCCACCGGGGAGCTGTTTTTT. Amino acids: CASKTSPTGELFF.

The J gene is TRBJ2-7, the V gene TRBV29-1, with D perhaps TRBD1 or TRBD2 (5 bases each). The germline CDR1 and CDR2 sequences are SQVTM and ANQGSEA. Deletions cut 7 bases from V and 7 bases from J, with 17 bases between. The CDR3 runs to 12 residues. CDR3 region: CSGGTAVKEQYF. DNA of the CDR3: TGCAGCGGTGGGACCGCTGTTAAAGAGCAGTACTTC.

This clonotype was counted at least ten times. The rearrangement joins TRBV11-2 to TRBJ2-3; D remains unclear. Trimming stripped 0 bases from V and 0 bases from J, with 13 bases between. Germline CDR1 is SGHAT and CDR2 is FQNNGV. The CDR3 is 17 residues long. CDR3 sequence: CASSLDGPTTSTDTQYF. For the CDR3, the DNA is TGTGCCAGCAGCTTAGACGGTCCTACAACTAGCACAGATACGCAGTATTTT. Together with reference TRBV11-2 and TRBJ2-3, the CDR3 gives the full variable domain: EAGVAQSPRYKIIEKRQSVAFWCNPISGHATLYWYQQILGQGPKLLIQFQNNGVVDDSQLPKDRFSAERLKGVDSTLKIQPAKLEDSAVYLCASSLDGPTTSTDTQYFGPGTRLTVL.

The chain employs TRBV20-1 and TRBJ1-5; D is unresolved. Germline CDR1 reads DFQATT; CDR2 reads SNEGSKA (reference sequence). The V end was cut by 0 bases, the J end by 3 bases, with 12 bases between. CDR3 length: 15 residues. This CDR3 reads CSARDWAVPNQPQHF. In DNA form, the CDR3 reads TGCAGTGCTAGAGATTGGGCAGTCCCCAATCAGCCCCAGCATTTT.

This chain links TRBV15 with TRBJ2-7; D is possibly TRBD2 (6 bases). Germline CDR1 LNHNV, CDR2 YYDKDF (reference sequence). This CDR3 has 17 amino acids. V lost 1 base, J lost 2 bases, and 18 bases lay in between. CDR3 loop: CATSRGGGIRRAYEQYF. The CDR3 nucleotides are TGTGCCACCAGCAGAGGAGGTGGGATCAGGAGGGCCTACGAGCAGTACTTC.

CDR3 DNA sequence: TGTGCCAGCACTCCACACGGGGGGAGAGGAGATACGCAGTATTTT. Its translation: CASTPHGGRGDTQYF. This chain joins TRBV12-3 or TRBV12-4 and TRBJ2-3, with 7 nucleotides matching TRBD2. CDR3 length equals 15 residues. V shed 7 bases and J 5 bases; nucleotides not matched to a gene: 12.

The chain employs TRBV7-9 and TRBJ2-1, with 10 bases that match TRBD2. The germline V gene has CDR1 SEHNR and CDR2 FQNEAQ (reference sequence). The V segment lost 5 bases and the J segment 7 bases; nucleotides outside the gene matches: 5. This CDR3 contains 14 residues. The CDR3 nucleotides are TGTGCCAGCAGCCCGGGACTAGCGTCGAATGAGCAGTTCTTC. Its protein product is CASSPGLASNEQFF.

This clonotype occurred a few times. The gene calls are TRBV20-1 and TRBJ2-3; TRBD1 is a possible D gene (6 bases). Germline V lookup: CDR1 DFQATT, CDR2 SNEGSKA (reference sequence). This CDR3 region has 11 residues. The CDR3 protein is CRVDSADTQYF. In DNA form, the CDR3 reads TGCAGGGTGGACAGTGCGGATACGCAGTATTTT.